The source of this T cell receptor (beta chain) is a study of T cell responses to AZD1222 COVID-19 vaccine. General study results and limits: Just a handful of AZD1222 recipients tested seropositive at baseline. Donors, mostly white British, included more females; clonal diversity was possibly underestimated. Sampled repertoires all dated from after the peak T cell response.

The count of this clone is one. As yet, its antigen is unknown. CDR1 is SGHRS, CDR2 YFSETQ, per germline. This CDR3 comprises 12 residues. V was trimmed by 4 bases and J by 7 bases, leaving 11 bases between them. Generated by immunoSEQ multiplex PCR, the TCRdb table keeps only in-frame clones and is missing some. This sample has fewer than 150,000 clones, with approximately 93% found just once. The V and J genes are TRBV5-1 and TRBJ1-1; tentative D call: TRBD1 (5 bases). The clonotype comes from an adult in good health. The sequencing used peripheral blood, collected on day 0 of AZD1222 vaccination. CDR3 in amino acids: CASSRDLSEAFF. The DNA for the CDR3 is TGCGCCAGCAGCCGGGACCTAAGTGAAGCTTTCTTT.